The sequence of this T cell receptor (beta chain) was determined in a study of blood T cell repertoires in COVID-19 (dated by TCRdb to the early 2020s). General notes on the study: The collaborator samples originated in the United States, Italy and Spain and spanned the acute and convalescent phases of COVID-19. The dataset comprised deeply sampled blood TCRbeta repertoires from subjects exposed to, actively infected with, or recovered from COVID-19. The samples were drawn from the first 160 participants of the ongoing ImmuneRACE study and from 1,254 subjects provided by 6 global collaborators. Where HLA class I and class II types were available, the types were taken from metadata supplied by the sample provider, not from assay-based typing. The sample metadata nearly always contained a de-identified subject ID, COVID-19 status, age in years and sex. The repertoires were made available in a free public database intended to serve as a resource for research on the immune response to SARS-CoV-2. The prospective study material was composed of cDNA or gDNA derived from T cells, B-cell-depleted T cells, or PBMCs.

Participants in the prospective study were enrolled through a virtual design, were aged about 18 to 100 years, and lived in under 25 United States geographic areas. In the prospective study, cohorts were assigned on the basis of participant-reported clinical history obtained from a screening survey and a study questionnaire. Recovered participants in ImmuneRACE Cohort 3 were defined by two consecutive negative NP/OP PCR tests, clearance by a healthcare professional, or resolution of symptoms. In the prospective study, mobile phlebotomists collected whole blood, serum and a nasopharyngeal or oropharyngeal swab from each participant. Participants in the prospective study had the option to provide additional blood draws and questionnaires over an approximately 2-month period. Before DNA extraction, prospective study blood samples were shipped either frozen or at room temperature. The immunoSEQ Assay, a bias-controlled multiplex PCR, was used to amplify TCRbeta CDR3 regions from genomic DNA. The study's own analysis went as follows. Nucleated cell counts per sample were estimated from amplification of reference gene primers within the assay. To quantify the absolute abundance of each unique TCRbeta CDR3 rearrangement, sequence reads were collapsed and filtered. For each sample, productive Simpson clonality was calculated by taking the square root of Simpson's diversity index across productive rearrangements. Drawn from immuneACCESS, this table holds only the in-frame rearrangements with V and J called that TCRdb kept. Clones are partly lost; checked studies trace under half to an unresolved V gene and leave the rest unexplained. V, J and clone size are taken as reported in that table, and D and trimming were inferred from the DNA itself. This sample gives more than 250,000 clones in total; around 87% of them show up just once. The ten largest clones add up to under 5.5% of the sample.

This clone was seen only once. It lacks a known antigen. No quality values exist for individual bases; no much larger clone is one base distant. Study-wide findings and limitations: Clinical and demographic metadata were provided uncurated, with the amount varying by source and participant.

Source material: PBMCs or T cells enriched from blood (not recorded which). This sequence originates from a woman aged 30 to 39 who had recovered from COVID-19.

Read as DNA, the sequence is TGTGCCAGCAGTGCCGGGACTAGCGGGGGAAACATTCAGTACTTC. Protein translation: CASSAGTSGGNIQYF. The sequence joins TRBV2 to TRBJ2-4, and 14 bases in between align with TRBD2. Ends trimmed: V by 4 bases, J by 6 bases; bases unmatched to a gene: 2. CDR1 and CDR2, looked up from the germline V gene, are SNHLY and FYNNEI. The CDR3 contains 15 residues, cysteine and phenylalanine counted. Only the CDR3 DNA is retained, 45 bases long and in frame from the first base. Where the CDR3 stops, the reference TRBV2 and TRBJ2-4 genes take over; the full variable domain is EPEVTQTPSHQVTQMGQEVILRCVPISNHLYFYWYRQILGQKVEFLVSFYNNEISEKSEIFDDQFSVERPDGSNFTLKIRSTKLEDSAMYFCASSAGTSGGNIQYFGAGTRLSVL.